The clone carrying this T cell receptor (beta chain) was counted ten times or more. Its antigen is still unknown. These data are taken from a study of identical twins. Whole-study results and caveats: The degree of excess twin sharing was weaker in beta out-of-frame sequences.

TCRdb passed the 5' RACE reads through MiXCR, listing each CDR3 protein once. The sample has approximately 590,000 distinct CDR3 sequences, 9.6% seen once. The CDR3 covers 13 residues. Germline CDR1 is MNHNS and CDR2 is SASEGT. Trimming removed 6 bases from V and 6 bases from J, with 11 bases in between. All donors were healthy Caucasians. The data were also submitted as part of a second study, on yellow fever vaccine responses in identical twins. That work adds: Convergence reportedly seemed to mark part of the twins' vaccine T cell response, with personalization marking the rest.

The sequenced sample consisted of PBMCs. The V gene is TRBV6-1, the J gene TRBJ1-4; tentative D call: TRBD1 (5 bases). This TCR derives from a young woman in good health. CDR3 bases: TGTGCCAGCAGCCCCGACAGTGATGAAAAACTGTTTTTT. It is translated as CASSPDSDEKLFF.